The next 10 T cell receptor beta chains were all read from a single sample in a study of Graves' ophthalmopathy and Graves' hyperthyroidism. Investigators amplified TCR beta CDR3 regions from RNA transcripts. First-round RT-PCR employed HTBI primers, with a second-round multiplex PCR after it. TCRdb reprocessed the multiplex PCR reads via MiXCR and lists one record per CDR3 protein. The repertoire includes around 43,000 distinct CDR3 sequences, approximately 52% of them detected once, and around 19% sits in the top ten. The specimen sequenced was peripheral blood. The receptors come from an adult man with Graves' ophthalmopathy.

The CDR3: CASSAGPGVYF. The CDR3 nucleotides are TGTGCCAGCAGCGCGGGACCAGGAGTATACTTC. The chain carries TRBV7-9 and TRBJ2-5, with a tentative D call TRBD2 (6 bases). Germline CDR1 and CDR2: SEHNR and FQNEAQ (reference sequence). The CDR3 totals 11 residues. Trimming left V 5 bases short and J 14 bases short, with 15 bases between.

This clonotype was recorded at least ten times. The chain has TRBV20-1 and TRBJ2-7; D is perhaps TRBD2 (6 bases). Germline CDR1 DFQATT, CDR2 SNEGSKA (reference sequence). Between the trimmed V and J ends, which lost 0 bases and 2 bases, there was a span of 14 bases. CDR3 size: 15 residues. The CDR3 is CSARDQAGITYEQYF. CDR3 DNA: TGCAGTGCTAGAGATCAGGCGGGAATCACCTACGAGCAGTACTTC.

The sample holds many counts of this clonotype. The chain links TRBV5-4 to TRBJ2-3; TRBD2 is a possible D gene (6 bases). The V gene lost 4 bases and the J gene lost 2 bases, with 14 bases spanning the gap. The germline CDR1 and CDR2 sequences are SGHNT and YYREEE (reference sequence). This CDR3 is 15 amino acids long. CDR3 nucleotide sequence: TGTGCCAGCAGCATCGGAGGGCCCTACACAGATACGCAGTATTTT. This gives the protein CASSIGGPYTDTQYF.

This sequence joins TRBV20-1 and TRBJ2-7; D possibly uses TRBD1 or TRBD2 (5 bases each). The CDR3 length is 12 residues. Per the germline V gene, CDR1 is DFQATT and CDR2 is SNEGSKA (reference sequence). The V gene lost 6 bases and the J gene lost 2 bases, with 11 bases spanning the gap. DNA of the CDR3: TGCAGTGCCTCGGGGCCCGCCTACGAGCAGTACTTC. Amino acids: CSASGPAYEQYF.

This clonotype was seen repeatedly, ten times or more. The DNA for the CDR3 is TGTGCCAGCAGAAGACAGGAATCTCGCTATGGCTACACCTTC. This translates into CASRRQESRYGYTF. This rearrangement joins TRBV6-6 to TRBJ1-2, with a possible D match to TRBD1 (6 bases). Germline-derived CDR1 and CDR2 are MNHNY and SVGAGI (reference sequence). CDR3 length: 14 amino acids. Deletions cut 6 bases from V and 4 bases from J, with 15 bases between.

This clonotype showed up many times. A much larger clone lies one base from this, so it may be a read error. The chain links TRBV20-1 to TRBJ1-5; 9 nucleotides align to TRBD1. V dropped 5 bases and J dropped 5; count of bases not matched to a gene: 13. This CDR3 contains 16 residues. CDR1 is DFQATT and CDR2 is SNEGSKA in the germline V gene (reference sequence). CDR3 DNA: TGCAGTGCTCGGGGACAGGGTTCCTTCATTGATCAGCCCCAGCATTTT. It specifies CSARGQGSFIDQPQHF.

This clonotype was picked up a small number of times. The V call is TRBV2, the J call TRBJ1-1; D is unclear. The CDR3 length is 12 residues. V shed 7 bases and J shed 8 bases, with 14 bases lying between them. Germline values: CDR1 SNHLY, CDR2 FYNNEI. CDR3 amino acids: CASNLASTEAFF. Here the CDR3 DNA reads TGTGCCAGCAACTTGGCATCGACCGAAGCTTTCTTT.

The chain links TRBV10-3 to TRBJ2-1, with TRBD1 matching over 9 bases. CDR3 length equals 14 residues. With 10 bases clipped from V and 2 bases from J, the junction kept 6 bases outside the gene matches. Germline-derived CDR1 and CDR2 are ENHRY and SYGVKD. The CDR3 region is CATEDRGAYNEQFF. CDR3 coding DNA: TGTGCCACCGAGGACAGGGGCGCCTACAATGAGCAGTTCTTC.

Judged by abundance, this clonotype is medium-sized. This chain links TRBV29-1 with TRBJ2-5; D is possibly TRBD2 (7 bases). Germline assignment: CDR1 SQVTM and CDR2 ANQGSEA. V was pared by 1 base and J by 4 bases, with 10 bases between. This CDR3 is 13 amino acids long. CDR3 nucleotides: TGCAGCGTTGAAGTGGGGGGGCGAGAGACCCAGTACTTC. Protein product: CSVEVGGRETQYF. Variable domain in full (rest from reference TRBV29-1 and TRBJ2-5): SAVISQKPSRDICQRGTSLTIQCQVDSQVTMMFWYRQQPGQSLTLIATANQGSEATYESGFVIDKFPISRPNLTFSTLTVSNMSPEDSSIYLCSVEVGGRETQYFGPGTRLLVL.

The rearrangement joins TRBV10-1 to TRBJ2-1; D is undetermined. CDR1 is WNHNN, CDR2 SYGVQD, per germline (reference sequence). The V end was cut by 4 bases, the J end by 10 bases, with 14 bases between. This CDR3 has 13 amino acids. CDR3 DNA: TGCGCCAGCAGTGCGTTGACCCGTGGGGAGCAGTTCTTC. It translates to CASSALTRGEQFF.